The rows below give T cell receptor beta chains drawn from one sample of a study of shared T cell receptors in the human thymus. Sequenced by immunoSEQ multiplex PCR; TCRdb stores in-frame clones only, minus some. The data contain hundreds of thousands of clones, more than 75% of them singletons. These same data were also listed under a study on human thymus T cells.

The sample comprised thymocytes. These receptors all come from a boy under two years old with a congenital heart defect. Both conserved end residues are part of each CDR3. Fields, in order: V gene, J gene, clone size, D gene, CDR3 protein, CDR3 DNA. D genes are given only for firm matches. The size entry is marked missing in some rows and otherwise reads once, few, many or a size class.

v_call: TRBV4-1
j_call: TRBJ1-2
clone_size: .
d_call: .
cdr3_aa: CASSQEEGFANYGYTF
cdr3_nt: TGCGCCAGCAGCCAAGAAGAGGGATTCGCTAACTATGGCTACACCTTC

v_call: TRBV29-1
j_call: TRBJ2-1
clone_size: once
d_call: TRBD2
cdr3_aa: CSVRLAGANNEQFF
cdr3_nt: TGCAGCGTTCGACTAGCGGGGGCCAACAATGAGCAGTTCTTC

v_call: TRBV27
j_call: TRBJ1-4
clone_size: .
d_call: .
cdr3_aa: CASSLNFQGYEKLFF
cdr3_nt: TGTGCCAGCAGTCTAAACTTCCAGGGGTATGAAAAACTGTTTTTT

v_call: TRBV30
j_call: TRBJ1-1
clone_size: .
d_call: TRBD1
cdr3_aa: CSRGRGQERAFF
cdr3_nt: TGTTCCCGAGGACGGGGACAGGAGAGAGCTTTCTTT

v_call: TRBV5-1
j_call: TRBJ1-6
clone_size: .
d_call: .
cdr3_aa: CASRPKPMQGRNSPLHF
cdr3_nt: TGCGCCAGCAGACCCAAACCCATGCAGGGGAGAAATTCACCCCTCCACTTT

v_call: TRBV11-2
j_call: TRBJ2-5
clone_size: few
d_call: TRBD2
cdr3_aa: CASSRGGILETQYF
cdr3_nt: TGTGCCAGCAGTCGGGGGGGGATCTTAGAGACCCAGTACTTC

v_call: TRBV27
j_call: TRBJ2-7
clone_size: .
d_call: .
cdr3_aa: CASSLSAGYSYEQYF
cdr3_nt: TGTGCCAGCAGTTTATCTGCAGGTTACTCCTACGAGCAGTACTTC

v_call: TRBV5-1
j_call: TRBJ2-3
clone_size: .
d_call: .
cdr3_aa: CASSLWDTDTDTQYF
cdr3_nt: TGCGCCAGCAGCTTGTGGGACACCGACACAGATACGCAGTATTTT

v_call: TRBV4-1
j_call: TRBJ1-2
clone_size: .
d_call: TRBD1
cdr3_aa: CASSQRKDRANGYTF
cdr3_nt: TGCGCCAGCAGCCAACGCAAGGACAGGGCGAATGGCTACACCTTC

v_call: TRBV2
j_call: TRBJ2-3
clone_size: .
d_call: .
cdr3_aa: CASSEGGNTQYF
cdr3_nt: TGTGCCAGCAGTGAAGGGGGCAATACGCAGTATTTT

v_call: TRBV27
j_call: TRBJ2-7
clone_size: .
d_call: .
cdr3_aa: CATSKRGSYEQYF
cdr3_nt: TGTGCCACCTCGAAAAGGGGATCCTACGAGCAGTACTTC

v_call: TRBV29-1
j_call: TRBJ1-3
clone_size: .
d_call: .
cdr3_aa: CSVAGDHSGNTIYF
cdr3_nt: TGCAGCGTTGCAGGCGACCACTCTGGAAACACCATATATTTT

v_call: TRBV7-9
j_call: TRBJ2-7
clone_size: .
d_call: TRBD2
cdr3_aa: CASSLAPREGPYEQYF
cdr3_nt: TGTGCCAGCAGCTTAGCCCCACGGGAGGGGCCCTACGAGCAGTACTTC

v_call: TRBV7-2
j_call: TRBJ1-2
clone_size: .
d_call: TRBD1
cdr3_aa: CASSNTTGGNYGYTF
cdr3_nt: TGTGCCAGCAGCAATACGACAGGGGGAAACTATGGCTACACCTTC

v_call: TRBV2
j_call: TRBJ1-4
clone_size: few
d_call: TRBD1
cdr3_aa: CASRRGQGLTNEKLFF
cdr3_nt: TGTGCCAGCAGGCGCGGACAGGGACTAACTAATGAAAAACTGTTTTTT

v_call: TRBV2
j_call: TRBJ2-1
clone_size: .
d_call: .
cdr3_aa: CASREVGGNEQFF
cdr3_nt: TGTGCCAGCAGGGAGGTAGGGGGTAATGAGCAGTTCTTC

v_call: TRBV9
j_call: TRBJ2-5
clone_size: once
d_call: .
cdr3_aa: CASSVATGAKETQYF
cdr3_nt: TGTGCCAGCAGCGTAGCTACTGGGGCAAAAGAGACCCAGTACTTC

v_call: TRBV4-1
j_call: TRBJ2-3
clone_size: .
d_call: TRBD2
cdr3_aa: CASSHTLLAVTSTDTQYF
cdr3_nt: TGCGCCAGCAGCCACACACTACTAGCGGTAACTAGCACAGATACGCAGTATTTT

v_call: TRBV28
j_call: TRBJ2-2
clone_size: .
d_call: TRBD2
cdr3_aa: CASIPVAGDRRAGELFF
cdr3_nt: TGTGCCAGCATCCCGGTAGCGGGGGACCGGCGGGCCGGGGAGCTGTTTTTT

v_call: TRBV7-8
j_call: TRBJ2-2
clone_size: .
d_call: .
cdr3_aa: CASSLAVRGADTGELFF
cdr3_nt: TGTGCCAGCAGCTTAGCTGTTAGGGGCGCGGACACCGGGGAGCTGTTTTTT

v_call: TRBV6-1
j_call: TRBJ1-1
clone_size: .
d_call: .
cdr3_aa: CASSEEEGTRIIFMNGEAFF
cdr3_nt: TGTGCCAGCAGTGAAGAGGAGGGGACTCGAATTATTTTTATGAACGGTGAAGCTTTCTTT

v_call: TRBV19
j_call: TRBJ1-2
clone_size: .
d_call: .
cdr3_aa: CASSDPRGNYGYTF
cdr3_nt: TGTGCCAGTAGTGACCCACGGGGGAACTATGGCTACACCTTC

v_call: TRBV7-9
j_call: TRBJ2-5
clone_size: once
d_call: .
cdr3_aa: CASSLSTTFMAVAQYF
cdr3_nt: TGTGCCAGCAGCTTATCGACGACGTTTATGGCGGTGGCCCAGTACTTC

v_call: TRBV28
j_call: TRBJ2-7
clone_size: .
d_call: .
cdr3_aa: CASSLAPRHSSYEQYF
cdr3_nt: TGTGCCAGCAGTTTGGCTCCACGACATTCCTCCTACGAGCAGTACTTC

v_call: TRBV28
j_call: TRBJ2-1
clone_size: .
d_call: .
cdr3_aa: CASSLGRQGGSYNEQFF
cdr3_nt: TGTGCCAGCAGTTTAGGCCGACAGGGAGGTTCCTACAATGAGCAGTTCTTC

v_call: TRBV4-2
j_call: TRBJ2-1
clone_size: .
d_call: TRBD2
cdr3_aa: CASSQAWNGGLGNEQFF
cdr3_nt: TGTGCCAGCAGCCAAGCGTGGAACGGGGGGTTGGGCAATGAGCAGTTCTTC

v_call: TRBV5-1
j_call: TRBJ2-7
clone_size: .
d_call: TRBD1
cdr3_aa: CASSLPGQGHEQYF
cdr3_nt: TGCGCCAGCAGCTTGCCGGGACAGGGTCACGAGCAGTACTTC

v_call: TRBV5-8
j_call: TRBJ1-6
clone_size: .
d_call: TRBD1
cdr3_aa: CASRTGKGSPLHF
cdr3_nt: TGTGCCAGCAGGACAGGGAAGGGGTCACCCCTCCACTTT

v_call: TRBV4-3
j_call: TRBJ2-5
clone_size: once
d_call: TRBD2
cdr3_aa: CASSQETSGGQYQETQYF
cdr3_nt: TGCGCCAGCAGCCAAGAAACTAGCGGGGGCCAGTACCAAGAGACCCAGTACTTC

v_call: TRBV2
j_call: TRBJ1-2
clone_size: .
d_call: TRBD1
cdr3_aa: CASSPRTGYGYTF
cdr3_nt: TGTGCCAGCAGCCCCCGGACAGGGTACGGCTACACCTTC

v_call: TRBV2
j_call: TRBJ1-1
clone_size: .
d_call: TRBD1
cdr3_aa: CASSEIEQGVKMNTEAFF
cdr3_nt: TGTGCCAGCAGTGAAATAGAACAGGGGGTGAAAATGAACACTGAAGCTTTCTTT

v_call: TRBV30
j_call: TRBJ2-7
clone_size: .
d_call: TRBD2
cdr3_aa: CAWTGREISYEQYF
cdr3_nt: TGTGCCTGGACGGGGCGGGAGATCTCCTACGAGCAGTACTTC